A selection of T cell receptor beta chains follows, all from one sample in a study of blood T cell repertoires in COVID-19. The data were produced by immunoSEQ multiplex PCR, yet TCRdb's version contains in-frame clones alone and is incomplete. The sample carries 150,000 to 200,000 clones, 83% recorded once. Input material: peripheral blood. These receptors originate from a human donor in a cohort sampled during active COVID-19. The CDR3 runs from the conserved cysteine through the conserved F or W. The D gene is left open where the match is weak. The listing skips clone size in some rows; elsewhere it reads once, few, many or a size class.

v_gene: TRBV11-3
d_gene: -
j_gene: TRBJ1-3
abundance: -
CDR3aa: CASSLSAGSGNTIYF
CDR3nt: TGTGCCAGCAGCTTATCTGCGGGGTCTGGAAACACCATATATTTT

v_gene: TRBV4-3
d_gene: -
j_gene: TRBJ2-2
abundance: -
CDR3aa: CASSQAPGHRTGELFF
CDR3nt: TGCGCCAGCAGCCAAGCCCCGGGACACCGCACCGGGGAGCTGTTTTTT

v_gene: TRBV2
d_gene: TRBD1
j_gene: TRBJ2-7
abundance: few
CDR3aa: CASSGQGAAYEQYF
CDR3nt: TGTGCCAGCAGTGGACAGGGGGCAGCCTACGAGCAGTACTTC

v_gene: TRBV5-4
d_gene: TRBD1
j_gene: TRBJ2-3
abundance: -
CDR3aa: CASSLPGQGLTDTQYF
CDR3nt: TGTGCCAGCAGCCTGCCGGGACAGGGTTTAACAGATACGCAGTATTTT

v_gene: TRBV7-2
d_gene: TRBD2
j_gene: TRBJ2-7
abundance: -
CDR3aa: CASSHSGSPYEQYF
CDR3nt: TGTGCCAGCAGCCATAGCGGGAGCCCCTACGAGCAGTACTTC

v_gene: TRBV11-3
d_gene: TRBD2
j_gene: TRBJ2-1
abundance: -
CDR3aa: CASSERQGTSGSYEQFF
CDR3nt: TGTGCCAGCAGTGAAAGACAGGGGACTAGCGGGAGCTATGAGCAGTTCTTC

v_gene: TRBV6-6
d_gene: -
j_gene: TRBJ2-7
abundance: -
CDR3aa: CASSYSTLYEQYF
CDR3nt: TGTGCCAGCAGTTACTCGACATTATACGAGCAGTACTTC

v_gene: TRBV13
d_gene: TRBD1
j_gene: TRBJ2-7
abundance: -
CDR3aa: CASSRGGTGVYEQYF
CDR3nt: TGTGCCAGCAGCCGAGGGGGGACAGGGGTTTACGAGCAGTACTTC

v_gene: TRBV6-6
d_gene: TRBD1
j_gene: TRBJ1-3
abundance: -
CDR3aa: CASRDRSSGNTIYF
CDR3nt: TGTGCCAGCAGGGACAGGAGCTCTGGAAACACCATATATTTT

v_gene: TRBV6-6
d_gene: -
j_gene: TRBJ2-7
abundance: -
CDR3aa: CASSYLGLPTYEQYF
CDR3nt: TGTGCCAGCAGTTACTTGGGACTCCCTACCTACGAGCAGTACTTC

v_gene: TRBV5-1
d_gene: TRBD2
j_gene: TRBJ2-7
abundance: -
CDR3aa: CASRPGLADSYEQYF
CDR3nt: TGCGCCAGCAGACCCGGACTAGCGGACTCCTACGAGCAGTACTTC

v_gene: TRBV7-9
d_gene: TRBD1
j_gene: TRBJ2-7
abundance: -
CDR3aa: CASSLGGTGGVYEQYF
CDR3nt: TGTGCCAGCAGCTTAGGAGGGACAGGGGGCGTTTACGAGCAGTACTTC

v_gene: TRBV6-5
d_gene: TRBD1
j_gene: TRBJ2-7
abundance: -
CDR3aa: CASSSGTGLHF
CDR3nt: TGTGCCAGCAGTTCCGGGACAGGGTTACACTTC

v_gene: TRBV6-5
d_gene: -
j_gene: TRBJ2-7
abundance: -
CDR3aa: CASRQRSSYEQYF
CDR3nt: TGTGCCAGCAGGCAGCGGAGCTCCTACGAGCAGTACTTC

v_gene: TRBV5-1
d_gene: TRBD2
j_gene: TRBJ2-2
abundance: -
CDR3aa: CASSNSGAGELFF
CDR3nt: TGCGCCAGCAGCAATAGCGGGGCCGGGGAGCTGTTTTTT

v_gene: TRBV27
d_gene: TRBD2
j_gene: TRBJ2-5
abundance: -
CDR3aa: CASSSGTSGAETQYF
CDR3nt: TGTGCCAGCAGTTCCGGGACTAGCGGGGCCGAGACCCAGTACTTC

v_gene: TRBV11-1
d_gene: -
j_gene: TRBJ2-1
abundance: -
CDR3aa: CASSFGGSYNEQFF
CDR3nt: TGTGCCAGCAGCTTCGGGGGCTCCTACAATGAGCAGTTCTTC

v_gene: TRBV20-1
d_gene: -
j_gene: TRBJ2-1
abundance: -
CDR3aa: CSARKVEEQFF
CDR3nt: TGCAGTGCTAGAAAGGTGGAGGAGCAGTTCTTC

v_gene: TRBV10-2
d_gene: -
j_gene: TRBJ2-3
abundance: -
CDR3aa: CASSNKRDTQYF
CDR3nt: TGCGCCAGCAGTAACAAGAGGGATACGCAGTATTTT

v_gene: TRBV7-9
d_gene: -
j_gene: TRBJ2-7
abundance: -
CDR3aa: CASSLDREQYF
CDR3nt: TGTGCCAGCAGCTTAGATCGCGAGCAGTACTTC

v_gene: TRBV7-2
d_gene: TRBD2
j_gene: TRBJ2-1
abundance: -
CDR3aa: CASSPGLAGGRDEQFF
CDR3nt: TGTGCCAGCAGCCCGGGACTAGCGGGGGGCAGGGATGAGCAGTTCTTC

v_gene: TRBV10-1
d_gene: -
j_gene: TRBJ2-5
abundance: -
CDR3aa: CASSRVMEETQYF
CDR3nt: TGCGCCAGCAGTCGAGTCATGGAGGAGACCCAGTACTTC

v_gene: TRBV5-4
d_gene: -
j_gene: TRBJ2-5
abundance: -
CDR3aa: CASSGGVGLGKETQYF
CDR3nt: TGTGCCAGCAGCGGTGGGGTGGGACTCGGTAAAGAGACCCAGTACTTC

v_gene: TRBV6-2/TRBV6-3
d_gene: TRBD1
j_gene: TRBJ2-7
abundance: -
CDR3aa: CASSSGGALYEQYF
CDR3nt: TGTGCCAGCAGCTCAGGGGGTGCCCTCTACGAGCAGTACTTC

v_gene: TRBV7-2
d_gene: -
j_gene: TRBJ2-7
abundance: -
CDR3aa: CASSLVVAAYEQYF
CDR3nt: TGTGCCAGCAGCTTAGTGGTAGCGGCCTACGAGCAGTACTTC

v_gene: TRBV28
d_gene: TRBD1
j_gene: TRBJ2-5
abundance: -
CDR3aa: CASSYRDRGGETQYF
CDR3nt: TGTGCCAGCAGTTACCGGGACAGGGGGGGAGAGACCCAGTACTTC

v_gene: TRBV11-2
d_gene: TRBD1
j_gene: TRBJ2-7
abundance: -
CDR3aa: CASSPIRTGRYEQYF
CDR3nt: TGTGCCAGCAGCCCAATCCGGACAGGGAGGTACGAGCAGTACTTC

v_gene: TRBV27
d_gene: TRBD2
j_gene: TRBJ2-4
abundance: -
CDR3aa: CASARTRENIQYF
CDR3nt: TGTGCCAGCGCCCGGACTAGGGAAAACATTCAGTACTTC

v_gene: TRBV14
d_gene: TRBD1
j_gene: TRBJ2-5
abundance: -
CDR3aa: CASSHLTGWETQYF
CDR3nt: TGTGCCAGCAGCCACCTGACAGGGTGGGAGACCCAGTACTTC

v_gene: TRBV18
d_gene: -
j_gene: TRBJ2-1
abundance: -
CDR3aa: CASSPQGGGYNEQFF
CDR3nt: TGTGCCAGCTCACCACAAGGGGGGGGCTACAATGAGCAGTTCTTC

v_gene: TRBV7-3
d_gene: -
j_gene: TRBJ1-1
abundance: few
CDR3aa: CASSQGHQTEAFF
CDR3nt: TGTGCCAGCAGCCAGGGTCATCAGACTGAAGCTTTCTTT

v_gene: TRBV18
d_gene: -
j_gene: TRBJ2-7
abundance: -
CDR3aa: CASSTSSTPSYEQYF
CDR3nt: TGTGCCAGCTCAACGAGTTCAACTCCTTCCTACGAGCAGTACTTC

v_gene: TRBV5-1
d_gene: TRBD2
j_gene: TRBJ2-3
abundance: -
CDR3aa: CASSFGLAGSTDTQYF
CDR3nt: TGCGCCAGCAGCTTCGGACTAGCGGGTAGCACAGATACGCAGTATTTT

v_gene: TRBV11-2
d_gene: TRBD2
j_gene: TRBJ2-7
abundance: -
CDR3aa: CASSPRGGPDSYEQYF
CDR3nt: TGTGCCAGCAGCCCCCGGGGAGGGCCGGATTCCTACGAGCAGTACTTC

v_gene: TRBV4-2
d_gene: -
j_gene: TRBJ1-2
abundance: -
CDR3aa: CASSHRQGGGYGYTF
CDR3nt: TGTGCCAGCAGCCATCGCCAGGGCGGGGGCTATGGCTACACCTTC

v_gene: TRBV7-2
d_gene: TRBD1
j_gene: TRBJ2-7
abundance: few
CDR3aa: CASSPRQGAHEQYF
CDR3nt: TGTGCCAGCAGCCCCCGACAGGGGGCCCACGAGCAGTACTTC

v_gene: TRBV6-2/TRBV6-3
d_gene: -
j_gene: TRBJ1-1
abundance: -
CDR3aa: CASSYSFAGEVAFF
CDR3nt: TGTGCCAGCAGTTACTCGTTCGCCGGAGAGGTAGCTTTCTTT

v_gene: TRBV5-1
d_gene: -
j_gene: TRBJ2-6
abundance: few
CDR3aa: CASSSGTRGTGANVLTF
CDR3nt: TGCGCCAGCAGCTCCGGGACAAGGGGGACCGGGGCCAACGTCCTGACTTTC

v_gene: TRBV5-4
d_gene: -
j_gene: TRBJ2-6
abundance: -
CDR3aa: CASTHMMGGSGANVLTF
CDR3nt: TGTGCCAGCACCCATATGATGGGGGGTTCCGGGGCCAACGTCCTGACTTTC

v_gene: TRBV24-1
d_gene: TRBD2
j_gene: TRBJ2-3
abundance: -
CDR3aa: CATSDTGLHTDTQYF
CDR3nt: TGTGCCACCAGTGATACGGGACTACACACAGATACGCAGTATTTT

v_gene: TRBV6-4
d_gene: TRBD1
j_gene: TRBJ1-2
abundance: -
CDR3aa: CASSDSGTGGYGYTF
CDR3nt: TGTGCCAGCAGTGACTCTGGGACAGGGGGGTATGGCTACACCTTC

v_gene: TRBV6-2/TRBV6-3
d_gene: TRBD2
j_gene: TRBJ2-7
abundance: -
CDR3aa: CASSTSGGRVKEQYF
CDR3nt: TGTGCCAGCAGTACCTCGGGGGGGCGAGTTAAGGAGCAGTACTTC

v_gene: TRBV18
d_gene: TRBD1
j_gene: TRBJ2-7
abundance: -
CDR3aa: CASSPGTESSYEQYF
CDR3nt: TGTGCCAGCTCACCGGGGACAGAGAGCTCCTACGAGCAGTACTTC